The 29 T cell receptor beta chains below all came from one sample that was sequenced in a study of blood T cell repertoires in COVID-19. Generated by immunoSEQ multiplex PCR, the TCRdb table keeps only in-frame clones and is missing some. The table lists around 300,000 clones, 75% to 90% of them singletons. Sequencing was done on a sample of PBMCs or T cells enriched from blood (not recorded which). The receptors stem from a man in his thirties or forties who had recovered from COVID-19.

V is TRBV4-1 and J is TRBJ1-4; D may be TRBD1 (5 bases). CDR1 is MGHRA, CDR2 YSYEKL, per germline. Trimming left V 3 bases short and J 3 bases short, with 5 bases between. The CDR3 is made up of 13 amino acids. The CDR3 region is CASSQTANEKLFF. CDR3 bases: TGCGCCAGCAGCCAGACAGCTAATGAAAAACTGTTTTTT.

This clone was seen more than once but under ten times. As DNA, the CDR3 is TGCGCCAGCAGCCAAGAGACACTGATCAACACTGAAGCTTTCTTT. It is translated as CASSQETLINTEAFF. The chain couples TRBV4-1 to TRBJ1-1; D uncertain. CDR1 MGHRA and CDR2 YSYEKL come from the germline V gene. This CDR3 is built from 15 residues. V lost 0 bases and J lost 2, with 10 bases in between.

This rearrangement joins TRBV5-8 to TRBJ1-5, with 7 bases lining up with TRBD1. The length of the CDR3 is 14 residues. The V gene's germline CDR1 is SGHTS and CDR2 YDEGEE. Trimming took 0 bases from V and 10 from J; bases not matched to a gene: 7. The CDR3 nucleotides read TGTGCCAGCAGCTTGGGAGGGGGCAGTGAACCCCAGCATTTT. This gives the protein CASSLGGGSEPQHF.

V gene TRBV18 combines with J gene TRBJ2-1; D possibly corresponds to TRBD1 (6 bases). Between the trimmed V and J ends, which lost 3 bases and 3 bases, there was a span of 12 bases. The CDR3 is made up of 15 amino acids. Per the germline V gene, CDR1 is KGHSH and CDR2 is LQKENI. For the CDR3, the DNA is TGTGCCAGCTCACCTTTGACGGGACACTACAATGAGCAGTTCTTC. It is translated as CASSPLTGHYNEQFF.

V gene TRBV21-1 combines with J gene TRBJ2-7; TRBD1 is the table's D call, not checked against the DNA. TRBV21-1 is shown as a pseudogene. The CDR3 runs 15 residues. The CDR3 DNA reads TGTGCCAGCAGCATGACCCGGGACAGTTCCTACGAGCAGTACTTC. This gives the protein CASSMTRDSSYEQYF.

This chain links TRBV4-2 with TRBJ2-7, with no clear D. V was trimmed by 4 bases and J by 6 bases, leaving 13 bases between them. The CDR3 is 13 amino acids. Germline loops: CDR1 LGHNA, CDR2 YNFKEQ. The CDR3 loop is CASSPSYGGEQYF. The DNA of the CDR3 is TGTGCCAGCAGCCCGTCATACGGCGGCGAGCAGTACTTC.

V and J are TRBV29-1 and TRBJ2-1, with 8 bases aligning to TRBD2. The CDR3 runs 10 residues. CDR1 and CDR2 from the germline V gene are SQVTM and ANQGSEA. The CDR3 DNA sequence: TGCACCGGGGGGGGCGATGAGCAGTTCTTC. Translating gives CTGGGDEQFF.

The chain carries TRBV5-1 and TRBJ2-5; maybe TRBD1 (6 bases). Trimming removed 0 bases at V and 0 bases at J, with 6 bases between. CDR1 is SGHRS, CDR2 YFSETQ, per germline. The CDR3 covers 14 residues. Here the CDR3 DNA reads TGCGCCAGCAGCTTGGCAGGGGACCAAGAGACCCAGTACTTC. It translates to CASSLAGDQETQYF.

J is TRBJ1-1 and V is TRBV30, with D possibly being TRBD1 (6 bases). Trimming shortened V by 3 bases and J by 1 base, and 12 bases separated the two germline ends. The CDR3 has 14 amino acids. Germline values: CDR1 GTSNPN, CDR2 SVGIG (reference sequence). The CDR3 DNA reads TGTGCCTGGAGACAGGGCCGCGCGAACACTGAAGCTTTCTTT. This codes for CAWRQGRANTEAFF. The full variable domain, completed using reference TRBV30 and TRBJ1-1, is SQTIHQWPATLVQPVGSPLSLECTVEGTSNPNLYWYRQAAGRGLQLLFYSVGIGQISSEVPQNLSASRPQDRQFILSSKKLLLSDSGFYLCAWRQGRANTEAFFGQGTRLTVV.

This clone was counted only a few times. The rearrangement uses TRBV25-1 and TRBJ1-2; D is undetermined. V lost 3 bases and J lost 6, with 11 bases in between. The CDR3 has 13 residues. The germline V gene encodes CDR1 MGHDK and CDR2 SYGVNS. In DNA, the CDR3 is TGTGCCAGCAGTGACTCAGGTTCCCATGGCTACACCTTC. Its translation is CASSDSGSHGYTF.

The DNA for the CDR3 is TGTGCCAGTAGCGAAAAGGGAGGCAATCAGCCCCAGCATTTT. As protein: CASSEKGGNQPQHF. The rearrangement joins TRBV19 to TRBJ1-5, with D unclear. Trimming left V 6 bases short and J 2 bases short, with 11 bases between. Germline CDR1 is LNHDA and CDR2 is SQIVND (reference sequence). The length of the CDR3 is 14 residues.

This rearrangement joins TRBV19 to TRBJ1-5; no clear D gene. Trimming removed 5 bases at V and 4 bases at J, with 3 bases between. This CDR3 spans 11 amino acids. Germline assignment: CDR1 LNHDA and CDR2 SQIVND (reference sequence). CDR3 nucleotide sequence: TGTGCCAGTAGTTCTAATCAGCCCCAGCATTTT. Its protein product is CASSSNQPQHF.

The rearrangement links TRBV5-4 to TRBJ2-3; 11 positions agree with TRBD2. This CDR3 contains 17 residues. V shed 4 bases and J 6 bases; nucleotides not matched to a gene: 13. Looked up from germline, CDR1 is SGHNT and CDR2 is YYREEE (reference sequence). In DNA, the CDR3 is TGTGCCAGCAGCCCCAGACCAACTAGCGGGGGAGGCGATACGCAGTATTTT. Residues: CASSPRPTSGGGDTQYF.

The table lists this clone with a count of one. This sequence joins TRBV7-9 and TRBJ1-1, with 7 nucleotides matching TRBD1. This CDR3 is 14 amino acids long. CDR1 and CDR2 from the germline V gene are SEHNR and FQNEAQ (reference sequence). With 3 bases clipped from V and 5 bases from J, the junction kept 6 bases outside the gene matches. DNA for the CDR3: TGTGCCAGCAGCTTCCAACAGGGGAGGACTGAAGCTTTCTTT. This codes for CASSFQQGRTEAFF.

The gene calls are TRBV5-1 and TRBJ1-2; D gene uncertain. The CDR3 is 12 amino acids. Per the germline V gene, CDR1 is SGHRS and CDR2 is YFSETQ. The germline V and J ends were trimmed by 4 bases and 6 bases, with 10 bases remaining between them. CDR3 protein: CASSLSENGYTF. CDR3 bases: TGCGCCAGCAGCCTCAGCGAGAATGGCTACACCTTC. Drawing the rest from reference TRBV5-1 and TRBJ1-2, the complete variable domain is KAGVTQTPRYLIKTRGQQVTLSCSPISGHRSVSWYQQTPGQGLQFLFEYFSETQRNKGNFPGRFSGRQFSNSRSEMNVSTLELGDSALYLCASSLSENGYTFGSGTRLTVV.

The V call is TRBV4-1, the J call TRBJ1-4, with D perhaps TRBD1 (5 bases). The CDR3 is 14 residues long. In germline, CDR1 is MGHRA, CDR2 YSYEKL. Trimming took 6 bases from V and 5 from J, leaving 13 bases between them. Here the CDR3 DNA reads TGCGCCAGCAGATCTATGGGGCAGAATGAAAAACTGTTTTTT. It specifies CASRSMGQNEKLFF.

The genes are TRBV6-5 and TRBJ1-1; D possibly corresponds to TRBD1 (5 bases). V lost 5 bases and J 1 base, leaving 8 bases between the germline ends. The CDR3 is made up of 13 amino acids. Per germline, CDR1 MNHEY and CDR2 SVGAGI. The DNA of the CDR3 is TGTGCCAGCAGTCAGGGCTCGAACACTGAAGCTTTCTTT. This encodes CASSQGSNTEAFF.

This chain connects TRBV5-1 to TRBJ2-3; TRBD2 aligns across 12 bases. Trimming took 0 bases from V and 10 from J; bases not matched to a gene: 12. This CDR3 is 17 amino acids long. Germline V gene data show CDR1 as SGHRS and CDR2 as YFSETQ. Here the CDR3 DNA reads TGCGCCAGCAGCTTGGCTAGCGGGGGGGCATTCGAAGTCGCGCAGTATTTT. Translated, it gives CASSLASGGAFEVAQYF. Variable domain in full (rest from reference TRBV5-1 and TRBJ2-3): KAGVTQTPRYLIKTRGQQVTLSCSPISGHRSVSWYQQTPGQGLQFLFEYFSETQRNKGNFPGRFSGRQFSNSRSEMNVSTLELGDSALYLCASSLASGGAFEVAQYFGPGTRLTVL.

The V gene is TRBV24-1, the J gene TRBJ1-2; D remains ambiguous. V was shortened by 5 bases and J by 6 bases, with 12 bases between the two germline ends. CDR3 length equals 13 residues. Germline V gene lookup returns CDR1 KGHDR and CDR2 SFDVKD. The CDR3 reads CATSVTNLDGYTF. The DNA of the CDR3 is TGTGCCACCAGTGTCACTAATCTGGATGGCTACACCTTC.

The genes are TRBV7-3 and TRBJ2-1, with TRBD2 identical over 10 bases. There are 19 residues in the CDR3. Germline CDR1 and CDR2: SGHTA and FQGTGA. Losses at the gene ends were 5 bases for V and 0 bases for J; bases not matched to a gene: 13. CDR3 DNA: TGTGCCAGCAGCCCAAAGGTCCCGGGACTAGCGAGCTCCTACAATGAGCAGTTCTTC. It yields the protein CASSPKVPGLASSYNEQFF.

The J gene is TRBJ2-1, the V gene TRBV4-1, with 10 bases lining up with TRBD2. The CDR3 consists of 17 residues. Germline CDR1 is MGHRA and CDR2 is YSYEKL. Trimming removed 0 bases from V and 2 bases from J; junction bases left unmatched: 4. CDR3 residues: CASSQDTTSGAYNEQFF. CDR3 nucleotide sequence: TGCGCCAGCAGCCAAGATACCACTAGCGGGGCCTACAATGAGCAGTTCTTC.

The CDR3 DNA reads as TGTGCCAGCAGCTTAGAAAGCGACTCTGGAAACACCATATATTTT. This codes for CASSLESDSGNTIYF. V usage is TRBV7-8 and J usage is TRBJ1-3; no definite D call. Trimming removed 1 base at V and 0 bases at J, with 7 bases between. Germline V CDR1 and CDR2: SGHVS, FQNEAQ. The CDR3 runs 15 residues. The whole variable domain, remainder taken from reference TRBV7-8 and TRBJ1-3, is GAGVSQSPRYKVAKRGQDVALRCDPISGHVSLFWYQQALGQGPEFLTYFQNEAQLDKSGLPSDRFFAERPEGSVSTLKIQRTQQEDSAVYLCASSLESDSGNTIYFGEGSWLTVV.

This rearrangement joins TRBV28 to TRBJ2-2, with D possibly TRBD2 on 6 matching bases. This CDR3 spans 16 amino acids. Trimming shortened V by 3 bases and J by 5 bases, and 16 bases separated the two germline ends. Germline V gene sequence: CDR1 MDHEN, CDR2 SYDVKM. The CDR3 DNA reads TGTGCCAGCAGTTTTTTAGGCAGGGAGGTAACCGGGGAGCTGTTTTTT. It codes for CASSFLGREVTGELFF.

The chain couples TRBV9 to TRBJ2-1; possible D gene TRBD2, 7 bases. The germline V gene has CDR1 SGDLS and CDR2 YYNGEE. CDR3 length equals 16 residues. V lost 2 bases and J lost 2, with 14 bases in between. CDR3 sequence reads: CASSVDGGAAYNEQFF. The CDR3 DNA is TGTGCCAGCAGCGTGGATGGGGGGGCGGCCTACAATGAGCAGTTCTTC.

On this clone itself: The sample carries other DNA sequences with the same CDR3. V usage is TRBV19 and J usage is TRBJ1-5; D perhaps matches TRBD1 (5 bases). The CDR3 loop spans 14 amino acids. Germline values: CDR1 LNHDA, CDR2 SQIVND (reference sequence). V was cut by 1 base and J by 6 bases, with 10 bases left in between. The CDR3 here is CASSIVGGGQPQHF. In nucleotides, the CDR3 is TGTGCCAGTAGTATAGTTGGGGGGGGTCAGCCCCAGCATTTT.

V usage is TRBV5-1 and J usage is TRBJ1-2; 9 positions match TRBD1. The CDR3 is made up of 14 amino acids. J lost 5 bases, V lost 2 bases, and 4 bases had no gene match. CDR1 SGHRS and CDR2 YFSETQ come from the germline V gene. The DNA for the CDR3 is TGCGCCAGCAGCTTAGGACAGGGGAGTTATGGCTACACCTTC. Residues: CASSLGQGSYGYTF.

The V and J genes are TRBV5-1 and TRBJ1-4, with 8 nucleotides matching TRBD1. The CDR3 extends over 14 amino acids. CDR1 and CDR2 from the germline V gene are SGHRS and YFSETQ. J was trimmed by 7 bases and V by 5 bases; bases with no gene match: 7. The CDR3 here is CASRSQGAIEKLFF. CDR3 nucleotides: TGCGCCAGCAGATCGCAGGGGGCGATTGAAAAACTGTTTTTT.

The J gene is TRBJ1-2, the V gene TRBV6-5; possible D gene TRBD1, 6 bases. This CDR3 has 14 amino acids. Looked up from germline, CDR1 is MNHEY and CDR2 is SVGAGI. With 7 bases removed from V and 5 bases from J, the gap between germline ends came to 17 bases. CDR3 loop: CASTTGILEYGYTF. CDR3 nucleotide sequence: TGTGCCAGCACTACAGGGATCCTGGAGTATGGCTACACCTTC.

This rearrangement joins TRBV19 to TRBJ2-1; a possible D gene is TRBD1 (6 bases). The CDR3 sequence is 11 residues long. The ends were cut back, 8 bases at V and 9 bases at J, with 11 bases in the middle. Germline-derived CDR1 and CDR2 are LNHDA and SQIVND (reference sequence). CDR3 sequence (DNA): TGTGCCAGTCGGCAGGGGCCTGAGCAGTTCTTC. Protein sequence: CASRQGPEQFF.